The 16 T cell receptor beta chains reported below all come from one sample, sequenced in a study of T cell responses to AZD1222 COVID-19 vaccine. Measured with immunoSEQ multiplex PCR; TCRdb has only the in-frame clones, and not every one. This sample has 91,000 or so clones, with 80% to 95% found just once. This sample comprised peripheral blood, obtained 28 days after the second AZD1222 dose. The receptors derive from an adult who received the AZD1222 COVID-19 vaccine.

This chain joins TRBV6-5 and TRBJ1-1; D uncertain. Germline V lookup: CDR1 MNHEY, CDR2 SVGAGI. V was shortened by 0 bases and J by 0 bases, with 8 bases between the two germline ends. This CDR3 contains 15 residues. The DNA of the CDR3 is TGTGCCAGCAGTTACTCGATCCGAATGAACACTGAAGCTTTCTTT. Protein: CASSYSIRMNTEAFF.

The rearrangement links TRBV4-1 to TRBJ1-3; 8 positions agree with TRBD1. CDR3 size: 17 residues. Germline CDR1 reads MGHRA; CDR2 reads YSYEKL. Unmatched junction bases numbered 12, after V lost 2 bases and J lost 6 bases. The CDR3 sequence is CASSQPRQGRAVNTIYF. The CDR3, as DNA: TGCGCCAGCAGCCAACCCCGACAGGGGAGAGCCGTAAACACCATATATTTT.

The V gene is TRBV13, the J gene TRBJ1-5, with 8 nucleotides matching TRBD1. J gave up 6 bases and V 0 bases, and 7 bases lay outside the gene matches. The CDR3 length is 16 residues. Germline CDR1 reads PRHDT; CDR2 reads FYEKMQ (reference sequence). The CDR3 nucleotides read TGTGCCAGCAGCTTAGGCCCGACAGGGGTTGGTCAGCCCCAGCATTTT. This gives the protein CASSLGPTGVGQPQHF. The whole variable domain, remainder taken from reference TRBV13 and TRBJ1-5, is AAGVIQSPRHLIKEKRETATLKCYPIPRHDTVYWYQQGPGQDPQFLISFYEKMQSDKGSIPDRFSAQQFSDYHSELNMSSLELGDSALYFCASSLGPTGVGQPQHFGDGTRLSIL.

The V gene is TRBV2, the J gene TRBJ1-6; no clear D. The germline CDR1 and CDR2 sequences are SNHLY and FYNNEI. V dropped 10 bases and J dropped 6 bases, with 13 bases sitting between them. The CDR3 is 13 residues long. DNA of the CDR3: TGTGCCACCTCGTACCGACCTAATTCACCCCTCCACTTT. Protein: CATSYRPNSPLHF.

The chain has TRBV19 and TRBJ2-1; D may be TRBD1 (6 bases). Looked up from germline, CDR1 is LNHDA and CDR2 is SQIVND (reference sequence). Trimming took 5 bases from V and 4 from J, leaving 18 bases between them. This CDR3 contains 16 residues. The CDR3, as DNA: TGTGCCAGTAGTGCCCTCCACAGGGCCAATTACAATGAGCAGTTCTTC. As protein: CASSALHRANYNEQFF.

V usage is TRBV7-9 and J usage is TRBJ1-2; no clear D gene. Germline assignment: CDR1 SEHNR and CDR2 FQNEAQ (reference sequence). The CDR3 is 13 residues long. V lost 5 bases and J 6 bases, leaving 13 bases between the germline ends. CDR3 in DNA: TGTGCCAGCAGCCCCCGGACGAAAAATGGCTACACCTTC. The encoded protein is CASSPRTKNGYTF.

This chain uses TRBV2 with TRBJ1-2, with D tentatively TRBD1 (5 bases). The CDR3 has 16 amino acids. Germline CDR1 reads SNHLY; CDR2 reads FYNNEI. V was cut by 2 bases and J by 4 bases, with 17 bases left in between. Here the CDR3 reads CASSERRGAFSYGYTF. As DNA, the CDR3 is TGTGCCAGCAGTGAACGGAGGGGTGCTTTTAGCTATGGCTACACCTTC.

V is TRBV2 and J is TRBJ2-7; TRBD1 agrees at 7 bases. The CDR3 has 14 residues. V shed 9 bases, J shed 4 bases, and the junction held 12 bases outside the gene matches. Germline CDR1 reads SNHLY; CDR2 reads FYNNEI. CDR3 DNA sequence: TGTGCCAGTCTAAGACAGGGATCCCTTTACGAGCAGTACTTC. Amino acids: CASLRQGSLYEQYF.

The chain is built from TRBV6-1 and TRBJ1-6; 9 bases match TRBD1. Germline-derived CDR1 and CDR2 are MNHNS and SASEGT. The CDR3 covers 19 residues. V was clipped by 0 bases and J by 3 bases; unmatched bases: 9. The DNA for the CDR3 is TGTGCCAGCAGTGAAGCAGGGGACAGGGCCATGTACTATAATTCACCCCTCCACTTT. It encodes CASSEAGDRAMYYNSPLHF.

The V call is TRBV9, the J call TRBJ1-3, with D hard to call. The length of the CDR3 is 12 residues. From germline, CDR1 is SGDLS and CDR2 YYNGEE. V shed 0 bases and J shed 6 bases, with 4 bases lying between them. The DNA for the CDR3 is TGTGCCAGCAGCGTAGGCGCAAACACCATATATTTT. It yields the protein CASSVGANTIYF.

The V and J genes are TRBV3-1 (or the pseudogene TRBV3-2) and TRBJ2-1; D tentatively fits TRBD1 or TRBD2 (5 bases each). Germline values: CDR1 LGHDT, CDR2 YNNKEL (reference sequence). The CDR3 runs 13 residues. Deletions cut 4 bases from V and 12 bases from J, with 16 bases between. The CDR3 DNA sequence: TGTGCCAGCAGCCGAAACCACCGGGACCCGCAGTTCTTC. Its translation is CASSRNHRDPQFF.

V usage is TRBV6-5 and J usage is TRBJ1-5; tentatively, D is TRBD1 (5 bases). This CDR3 spans 13 amino acids. CDR1 and CDR2 (germline): MNHEY, SVGAGI. V shed 6 bases and J shed 3 bases, with 9 bases lying between them. The CDR3 reads CASRRTLNQPQHF. CDR3 sequence (DNA): TGTGCCAGCAGGAGGACACTCAATCAGCCCCAGCATTTT.

This chain connects TRBV12-3 or TRBV12-4 to TRBJ1-6; D is unclear. Trimming shortened V by 9 bases and J by 5 bases, and 11 bases separated the two germline ends. The CDR3 covers 13 residues. CDR3 sequence reads: CASGVVDNSPLHF. The CDR3 DNA sequence: TGTGCCAGTGGGGTAGTTGATAATTCACCCCTCCACTTT.

The chain uses TRBV6-2 or TRBV6-3 and TRBJ1-2, with D maybe TRBD1 (5 bases). V lost 2 bases to trimming and J lost 0 bases, with 16 bases between them. CDR3 length: 17 residues. Germline-derived CDR1 and CDR2 are MNHEY and SVGEGT. CDR3 residues: CASSYGDLNGANYGYTF. In DNA form, the CDR3 reads TGTGCCAGCAGTTACGGGGACCTAAATGGAGCTAACTATGGCTACACCTTC.

The chain links TRBV9 to TRBJ2-3; D may match TRBD1 or TRBD2 (5 bases each). The ends were cut back, 0 bases at V and 8 bases at J, with 13 bases in the middle. There are 14 residues in the CDR3. CDR1 SGDLS and CDR2 YYNGEE come from the germline V gene. CDR3 DNA: TGTGCCAGCAGCGTAGTGGGGACGTCTGGTACGCAGTATTTT. Its translation: CASSVVGTSGTQYF. The complete variable domain, with remaining parts taken from reference TRBV9 and TRBJ2-3, reads DSGVTQTPKHLITATGQRVTLRCSPRSGDLSVYWYQQSLDQGLQFLIQYYNGEERAKGNILERFSAQQFPDLHSELNLSSLELGDSALYFCASSVVGTSGTQYFGPGTRLTVL.

V gene TRBV19 combines with J gene TRBJ2-1; 8 positions agree with TRBD2. The CDR3 consists of 15 residues. Germline lookup yields CDR1 LNHDA and CDR2 SQIVND (reference sequence). J lost 4 bases, V lost 1 base, and 3 bases had no gene match. The CDR3 bases are TGTGCCAGTAGTATAGTCCGGGGGGGTTACAATGAGCAGTTCTTC. It specifies CASSIVRGGYNEQFF.